This TCR beta chain came from a study of T-cell memory formation after mild COVID-19. This clonotype has a handful of counts. TCRdb itself ran the 5' RACE reads through MiXCR, one entry per CDR3 protein. This table holds around 200,000 distinct CDR3 sequences, about 20% found once. The CDR3 is 17 amino acids. CDR1 is SQVTM and CDR2 is ANQGSEA in the germline V gene. The V gene end was trimmed by 6 bases and the J gene end by 1 base; junction bases not matched to a gene: 7. The origin of this receptor is an adult woman who had mild COVID-19 (a few samples of this study predate the infection). Cell type and time point are not known. The sequencing input was PBMCs or a T cell subset sorted from them (not recorded which). V is TRBV29-1 and J is TRBJ2-2; 14 positions match TRBD2. CDR3 DNA: TGCAGCGTCGGTAGGACTAGCGGGGGGCTGAACACCGGGGAGCTGTTTTTT. Encoded protein: CSVGRTSGGLNTGELFF.